A selection of T cell receptor beta chains follows, all from one sample in a study of Graves' ophthalmopathy and Graves' hyperthyroidism. Each CDR3 protein is one row after TCRdb ran MiXCR on the multiplex PCR reads. The sample yields 200,000 to 250,000 distinct CDR3 sequences, around 50% seen once. Sequencing was done on a sample of peripheral blood. These receptors were taken from an adult man with Graves' ophthalmopathy. Each CDR3 is given with its conserved first and last residue. D genes are given only for firm matches. The size entry is marked missing in some rows and otherwise reads once, few, many or a size class.

j_call d_call clone_size v_call cdr3_nt cdr3_aa
TRBJ2-2 . . TRBV5-1 TGCGCCAGCAGCTCCGGGTTCGGGGGCACCGGGGAGCTGTTTTTT CASSSGFGGTGELFF
TRBJ1-2 . . TRBV10-2 TGCGCCAGCAGCCAGTTCCGCGGACCTAACTATGGCTACACCTTC CASSQFRGPNYGYTF
TRBJ2-2 . few TRBV29-1 TGCAGCGGTGTCCTGACTAAGGGAGGAGGGGAGCTGTTTTTT CSGVLTKGGGELFF
TRBJ2-3 . once TRBV29-1 TGCAGCGTTCACCTAACTAGCACAGATACGCAGTATTTT CSVHLTSTDTQYF
TRBJ2-7 . . TRBV10-2 TGTGCCAGCAGCCGACAGAGCGAGCAGTACTTC CASSRQSEQYF
TRBJ2-5 . few TRBV12-3/TRBV12-4 TGTGCCAGCGCAAGCCAAATAGGAGAGACCCAGTACTTC CASASQIGETQYF
TRBJ2-7 . few TRBV7-2 TGTGCCAGCAGCTTTGGCAGGACCTACGAGCAGTACTTC CASSFGRTYEQYF
TRBJ1-4 TRBD1 . TRBV10-3 TGTGCCATCAGTGGGACAGGGTTTGAAAAACTGTTTTTT CAISGTGFEKLFF
TRBJ1-3 . . TRBV10-3 TGTGCCATCGGAGCCAATGTGGGAAACACCGTATATTTT CAIGANVGNTVYF
TRBJ1-3 . . TRBV9 TGTGCCAGCAGAGATCACAGGGCCGGGATCTCTGGAAACACCATATATTTT CASRDHRAGISGNTIYF
TRBJ1-2 . . TRBV7-9 TGTGCCAGCAGCTGGATCGAAGGTTATGGCTACACCTTC CASSWIEGYGYTF
TRBJ1-6 . . TRBV4-2 TGTGCCAGCAGCCAAGATCCAGGGGATGTATCTTCACCCCTCCACTTT CASSQDPGDVSSPLHF